This TCR beta chain is drawn from a study of T-cell reconstitution after alpha-beta-depleted transplantation in children. After removal of 5 bases from V and 3 bases from J, the junction contained 2 bases not matched to a gene. There are 12 residues in the CDR3. Germline V gene data show CDR1 as SQVTM and CDR2 as ANQGSEA. This clonotype was detected ten times or more. Its antigen is not identified. Preparation of the TCRbeta library involved a method that used unique molecular identifiers. TCRdb independently ran MiXCR on the PCR reads; one entry per CDR3 protein. The sample consists of a few hundred thousand distinct CDR3 sequences, about an eighth of them appearing once. General observations from the study: Approximately two months post-transplant, alpha-beta T cells reportedly originated from several hundred expanded graft clones.

The chain combines TRBV29-1 with TRBJ2-3, with 7 positions matching TRBD2. This clonotype originated in a male patient aged 10 to 17 who had a stem cell transplant for acute myeloid leukemia, so the T cells may come from the graft donor. Material: PBMCs, mostly from graft donor cells, obtained 360 days after TCRalphabeta/CD19-depleted stem cell transplant. In nucleotides, the CDR3 is TGCAGCGTTCGGGGGGAGACAGATACGCAGTATTTT. Amino acid sequence: CSVRGETDTQYF.